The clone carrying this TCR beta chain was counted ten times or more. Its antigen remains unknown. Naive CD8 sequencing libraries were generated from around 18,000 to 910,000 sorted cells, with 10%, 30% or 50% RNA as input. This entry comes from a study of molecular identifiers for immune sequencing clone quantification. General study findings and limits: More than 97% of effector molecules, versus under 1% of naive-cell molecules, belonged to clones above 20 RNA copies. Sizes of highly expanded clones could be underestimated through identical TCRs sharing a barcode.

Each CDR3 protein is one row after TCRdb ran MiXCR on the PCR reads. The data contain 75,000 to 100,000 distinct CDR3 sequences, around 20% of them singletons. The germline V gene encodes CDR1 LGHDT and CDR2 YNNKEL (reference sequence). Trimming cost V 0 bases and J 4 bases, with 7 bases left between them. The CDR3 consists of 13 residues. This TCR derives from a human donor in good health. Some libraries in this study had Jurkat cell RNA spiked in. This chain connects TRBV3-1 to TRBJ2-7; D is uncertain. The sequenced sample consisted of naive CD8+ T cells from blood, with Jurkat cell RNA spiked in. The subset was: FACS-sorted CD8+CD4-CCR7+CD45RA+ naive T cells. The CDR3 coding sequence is TGTGCCAGCAGCCAAGAAGAGCGTTACGAGCAGTACTTC. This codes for CASSQEERYEQYF.